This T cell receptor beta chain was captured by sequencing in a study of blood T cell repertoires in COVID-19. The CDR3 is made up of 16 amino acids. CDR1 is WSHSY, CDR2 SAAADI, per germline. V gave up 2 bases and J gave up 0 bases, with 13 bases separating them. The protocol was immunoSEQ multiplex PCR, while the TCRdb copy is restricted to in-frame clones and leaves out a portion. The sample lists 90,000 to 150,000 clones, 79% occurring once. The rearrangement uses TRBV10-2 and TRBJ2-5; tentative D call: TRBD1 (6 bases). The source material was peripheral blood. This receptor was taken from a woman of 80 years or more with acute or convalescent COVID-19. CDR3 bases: TGCGCCAGCAGTGAGGAGGCAGGGGAGTACCAAGAGACCCAGTACTTC. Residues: CASSEEAGEYQETQYF.